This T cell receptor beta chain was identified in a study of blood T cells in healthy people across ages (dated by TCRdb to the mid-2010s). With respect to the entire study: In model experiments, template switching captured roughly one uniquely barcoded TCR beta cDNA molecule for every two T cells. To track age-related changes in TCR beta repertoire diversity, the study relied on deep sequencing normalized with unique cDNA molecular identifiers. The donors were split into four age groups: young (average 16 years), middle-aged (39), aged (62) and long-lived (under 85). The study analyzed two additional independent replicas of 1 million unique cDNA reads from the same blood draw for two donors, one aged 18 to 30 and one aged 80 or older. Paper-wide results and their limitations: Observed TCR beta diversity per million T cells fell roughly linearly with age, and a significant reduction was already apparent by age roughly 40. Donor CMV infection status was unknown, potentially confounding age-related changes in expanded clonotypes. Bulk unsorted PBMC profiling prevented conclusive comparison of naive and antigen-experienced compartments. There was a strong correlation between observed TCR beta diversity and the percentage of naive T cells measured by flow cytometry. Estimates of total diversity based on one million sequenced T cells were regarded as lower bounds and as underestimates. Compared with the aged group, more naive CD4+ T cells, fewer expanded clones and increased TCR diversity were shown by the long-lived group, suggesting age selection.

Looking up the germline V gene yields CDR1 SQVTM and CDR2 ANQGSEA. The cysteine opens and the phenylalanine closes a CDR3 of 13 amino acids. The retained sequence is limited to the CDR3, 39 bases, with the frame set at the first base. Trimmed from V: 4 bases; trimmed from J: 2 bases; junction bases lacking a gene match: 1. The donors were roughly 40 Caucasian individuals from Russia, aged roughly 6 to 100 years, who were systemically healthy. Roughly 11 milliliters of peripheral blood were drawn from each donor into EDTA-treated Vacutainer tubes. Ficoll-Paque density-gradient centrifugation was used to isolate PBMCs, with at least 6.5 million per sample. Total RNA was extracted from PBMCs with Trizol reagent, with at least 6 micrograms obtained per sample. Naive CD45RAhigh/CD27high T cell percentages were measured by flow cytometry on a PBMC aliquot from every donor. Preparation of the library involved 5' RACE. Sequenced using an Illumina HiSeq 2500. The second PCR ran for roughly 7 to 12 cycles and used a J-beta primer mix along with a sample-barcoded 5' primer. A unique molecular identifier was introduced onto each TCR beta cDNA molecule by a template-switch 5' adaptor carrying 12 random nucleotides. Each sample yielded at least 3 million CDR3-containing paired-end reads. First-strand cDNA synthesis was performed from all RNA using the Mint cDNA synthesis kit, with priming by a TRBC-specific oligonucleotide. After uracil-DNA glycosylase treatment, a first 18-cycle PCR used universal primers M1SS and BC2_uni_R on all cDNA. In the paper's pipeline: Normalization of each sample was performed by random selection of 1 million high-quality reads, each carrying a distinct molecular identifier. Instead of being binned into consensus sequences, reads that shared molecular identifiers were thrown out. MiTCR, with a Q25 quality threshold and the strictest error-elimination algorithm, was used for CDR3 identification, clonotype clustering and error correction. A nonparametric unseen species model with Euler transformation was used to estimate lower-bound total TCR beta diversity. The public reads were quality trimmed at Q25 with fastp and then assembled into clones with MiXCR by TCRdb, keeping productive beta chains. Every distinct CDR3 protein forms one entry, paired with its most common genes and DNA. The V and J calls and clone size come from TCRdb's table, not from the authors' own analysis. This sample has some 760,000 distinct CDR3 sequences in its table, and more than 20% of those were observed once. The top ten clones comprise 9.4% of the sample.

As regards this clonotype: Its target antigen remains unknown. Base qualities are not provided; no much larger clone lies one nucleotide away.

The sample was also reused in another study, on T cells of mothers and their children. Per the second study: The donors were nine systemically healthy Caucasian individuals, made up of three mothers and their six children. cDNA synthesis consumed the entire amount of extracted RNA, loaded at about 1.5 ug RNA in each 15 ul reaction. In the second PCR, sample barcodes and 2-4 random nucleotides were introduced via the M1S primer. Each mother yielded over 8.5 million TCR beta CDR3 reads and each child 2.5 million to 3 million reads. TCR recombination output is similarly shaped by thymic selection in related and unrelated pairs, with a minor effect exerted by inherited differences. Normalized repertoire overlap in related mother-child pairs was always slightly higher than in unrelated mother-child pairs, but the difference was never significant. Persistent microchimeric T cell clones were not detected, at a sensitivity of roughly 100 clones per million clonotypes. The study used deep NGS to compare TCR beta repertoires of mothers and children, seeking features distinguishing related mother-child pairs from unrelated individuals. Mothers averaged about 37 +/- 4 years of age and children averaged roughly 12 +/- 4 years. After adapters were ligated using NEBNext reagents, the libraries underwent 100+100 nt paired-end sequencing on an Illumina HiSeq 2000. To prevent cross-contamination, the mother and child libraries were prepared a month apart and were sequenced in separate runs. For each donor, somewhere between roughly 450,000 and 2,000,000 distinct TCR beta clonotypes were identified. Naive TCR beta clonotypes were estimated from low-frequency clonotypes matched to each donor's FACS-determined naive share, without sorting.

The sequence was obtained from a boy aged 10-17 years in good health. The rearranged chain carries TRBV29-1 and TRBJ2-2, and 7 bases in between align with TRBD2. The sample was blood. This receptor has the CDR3 CSVGTSNTGELFF. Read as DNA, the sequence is TGCAGCGTTGGGACTAGTAACACCGGGGAGCTGTTTTTT.